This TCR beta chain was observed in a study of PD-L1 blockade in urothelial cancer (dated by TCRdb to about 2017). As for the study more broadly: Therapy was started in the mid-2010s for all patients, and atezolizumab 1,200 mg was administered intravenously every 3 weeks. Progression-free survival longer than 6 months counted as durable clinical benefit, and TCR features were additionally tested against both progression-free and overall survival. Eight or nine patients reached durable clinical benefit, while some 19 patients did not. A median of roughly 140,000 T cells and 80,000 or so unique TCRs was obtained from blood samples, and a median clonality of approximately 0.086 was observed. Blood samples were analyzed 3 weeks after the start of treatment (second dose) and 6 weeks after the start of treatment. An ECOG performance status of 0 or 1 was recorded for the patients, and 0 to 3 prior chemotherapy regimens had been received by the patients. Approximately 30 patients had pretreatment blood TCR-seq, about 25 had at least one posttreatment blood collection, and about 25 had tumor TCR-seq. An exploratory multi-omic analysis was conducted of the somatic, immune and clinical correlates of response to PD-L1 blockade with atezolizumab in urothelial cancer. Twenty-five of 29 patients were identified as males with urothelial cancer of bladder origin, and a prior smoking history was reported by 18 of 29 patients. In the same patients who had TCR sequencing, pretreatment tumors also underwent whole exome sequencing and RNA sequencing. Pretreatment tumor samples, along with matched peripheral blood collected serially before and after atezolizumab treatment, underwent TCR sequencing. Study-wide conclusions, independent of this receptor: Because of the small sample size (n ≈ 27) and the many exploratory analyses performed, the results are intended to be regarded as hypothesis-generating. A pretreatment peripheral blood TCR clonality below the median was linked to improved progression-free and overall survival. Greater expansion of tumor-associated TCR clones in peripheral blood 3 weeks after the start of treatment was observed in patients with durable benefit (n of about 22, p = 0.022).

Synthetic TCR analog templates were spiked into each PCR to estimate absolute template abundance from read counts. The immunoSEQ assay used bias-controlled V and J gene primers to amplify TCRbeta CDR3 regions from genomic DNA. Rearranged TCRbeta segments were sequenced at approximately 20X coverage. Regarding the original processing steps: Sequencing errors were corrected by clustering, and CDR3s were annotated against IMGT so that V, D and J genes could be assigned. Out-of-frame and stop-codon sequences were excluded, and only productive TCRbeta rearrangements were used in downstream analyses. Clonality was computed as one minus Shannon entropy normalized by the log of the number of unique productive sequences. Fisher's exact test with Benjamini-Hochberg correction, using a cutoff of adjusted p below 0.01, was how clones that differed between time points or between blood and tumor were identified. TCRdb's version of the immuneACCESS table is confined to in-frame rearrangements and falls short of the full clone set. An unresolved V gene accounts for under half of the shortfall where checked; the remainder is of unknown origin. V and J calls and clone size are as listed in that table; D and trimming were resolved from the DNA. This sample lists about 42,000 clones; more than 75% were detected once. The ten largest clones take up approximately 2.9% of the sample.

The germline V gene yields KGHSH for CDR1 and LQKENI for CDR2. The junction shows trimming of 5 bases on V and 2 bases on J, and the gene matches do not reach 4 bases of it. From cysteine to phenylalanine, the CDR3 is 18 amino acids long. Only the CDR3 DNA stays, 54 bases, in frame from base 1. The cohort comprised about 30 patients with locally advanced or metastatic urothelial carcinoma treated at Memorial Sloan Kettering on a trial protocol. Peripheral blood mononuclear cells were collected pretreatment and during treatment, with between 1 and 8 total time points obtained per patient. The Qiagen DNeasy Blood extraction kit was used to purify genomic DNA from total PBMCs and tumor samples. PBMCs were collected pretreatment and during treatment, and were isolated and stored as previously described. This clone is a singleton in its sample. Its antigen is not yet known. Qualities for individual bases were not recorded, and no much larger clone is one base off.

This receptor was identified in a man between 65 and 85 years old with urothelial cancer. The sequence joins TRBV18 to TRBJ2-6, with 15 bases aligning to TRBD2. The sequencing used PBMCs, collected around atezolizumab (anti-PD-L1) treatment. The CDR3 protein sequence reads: CASSRGLAGGPGANVLTF. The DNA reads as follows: TGTGCCAGCTCAAGGGGACTAGCGGGAGGTCCTGGGGCCAACGTCCTGACTTTC. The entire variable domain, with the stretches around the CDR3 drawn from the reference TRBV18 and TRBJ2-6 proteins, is NAGVMQNPRHLVRRRGQEARLRCSPMKGHSHVYWYRQLPEEGLKFMVYLQKENIIDESGMPKERFSAEFPKEGPSILRIQQVVRGDSAAYFCASSRGLAGGPGANVLTFGAGSRLTVL.